These 19 T cell receptor beta chains were sequenced from one sample in a study of T cells in localized non-small cell lung cancer. The method was immunoSEQ multiplex PCR; TCRdb's version includes in-frame clones alone and lacks a portion of them. The sample has around 5,000 clones; about 55% are singletons. The input for sequencing was lymph node tissue, taken before any cancer treatment. Source of these receptors: a male donor aged 60 or older with stage I squamous cell lung carcinoma.

This clone has just one count. CDR3 sequence (DNA): TGTGCCAGCACTAGGGCGGGAGATGAATCAGATACGCAGTATTTT. Its protein product is CASTRAGDESDTQYF. The chain is built from TRBV28 and TRBJ2-3; TRBD2 matches at 7 bases. The CDR3 is 15 amino acids. Germline-derived CDR1 and CDR2 are MDHEN and SYDVKM. J was trimmed by 4 bases and V by 7 bases; bases with no gene match: 11.

The J gene is TRBJ1-4, the V gene TRBV18; TRBD1 might be the D (5 bases). Germline-derived CDR1 and CDR2 are KGHSH and LQKENI. Trimming left V 2 bases short and J 0 bases short, with 10 bases between. The CDR3 contains 16 residues. The chain's CDR3 is CASSPTDTATNEKLFF. The CDR3 coding sequence is TGTGCCAGCTCACCAACGGACACGGCAACTAATGAAAAACTGTTTTTT.

This rearrangement joins TRBV30 to TRBJ1-4; no clear D gene. CDR1 and CDR2 (germline): GTSNPN, SVGIG (reference sequence). V lost 6 bases and J 1 base, leaving 9 bases between the germline ends. This CDR3 has 13 amino acids. This chain's CDR3 is CACKQRTNEKLFF. The CDR3 DNA is TGTGCCTGCAAACAGCGAACTAATGAAAAACTGTTTTTT.

A few counts support this clone. The chain employs TRBV18 and TRBJ1-3; a weak D match, TRBD1 (6 bases). The germline gives CDR1 KGHSH, CDR2 LQKENI. The V end was cut by 3 bases, the J end by 6 bases, with 15 bases between. The CDR3 has 15 residues. The CDR3 loop is CASSPYTGYENTIYF. CDR3 nucleotides: TGTGCCAGCTCACCCTATACAGGGTATGAAAACACCATATATTTT. The full variable domain, with the rest looked up from reference TRBV18 and TRBJ1-3, is NAGVMQNPRHLVRRRGQEARLRCSPMKGHSHVYWYRQLPEEGLKFMVYLQKENIIDESGMPKERFSAEFPKEGPSILRIQQVVRGDSAAYFCASSPYTGYENTIYFGEGSWLTVV.

The chain uses TRBV5-1 and TRBJ2-5; D is ambiguous. The ends were cut back, 0 bases at V and 5 bases at J, with 11 bases in the middle. Looked up from germline, CDR1 is SGHRS and CDR2 is YFSETQ. The CDR3 extends over 14 amino acids. The CDR3 sequence: CASSLDGSVETQYF. The CDR3 bases are TGCGCCAGCAGCTTGGATGGCTCTGTGGAGACCCAGTACTTC.

CDR3 sequence reads: CASSFSQKNTEAFF. CDR3 bases: TGTGCCAGCAGCTTTAGTCAGAAGAACACTGAAGCTTTCTTT. This chain links TRBV11-3 with TRBJ1-1; D not certain. Per germline, CDR1 SGHNT and CDR2 YENEEA. The CDR3 is made up of 14 amino acids. V lost 3 bases and J 1 base, leaving 9 bases between the germline ends.

A few counts support this clone. The rearrangement uses TRBV6-8 and TRBJ1-3; a weak D match, TRBD1 (5 bases). V shed 10 bases and J shed 4 bases, with 20 bases lying between them. The CDR3 has 15 residues. Germline V CDR1 and CDR2: MNHGY, SAAAGT. The CDR3 sequence is CATAGGGLAGNTIYF. The CDR3 DNA follows: TGTGCCACCGCAGGCGGGGGGTTGGCAGGAAACACCATATATTTT.

This clone was counted only a few times. V usage is TRBV19 and J usage is TRBJ2-1; D may be TRBD1 (6 bases). V lost 5 bases and J lost 8, with 25 bases in between. This CDR3 is 17 amino acids long. Looked up from germline, CDR1 is LNHDA and CDR2 is SQIVND (reference sequence). DNA for the CDR3: TGTGCCAGTAGTCCAAGAGGGAATCCGACAGGAAGGGATGAGCAGTTCTTC. Translation: CASSPRGNPTGRDEQFF. Using reference TRBV19 and TRBJ2-1 for the parts outside the CDR3, the full variable domain is DGGITQSPKYLFRKEGQNVTLSCEQNLNHDAMYWYRQDPGQGLRLIYYSQIVNDFQKGDIAEGYSVSREKKESFPLTVTSAQKNPTAFYLCASSPRGNPTGRDEQFFGPGTRLTVL.

The J gene is TRBJ1-4, the V gene TRBV19, with a tentative D call TRBD1 (6 bases). This CDR3 is 15 amino acids long. Between the trimmed V and J ends, which lost 6 bases and 7 bases, there was a span of 18 bases. Germline values: CDR1 LNHDA, CDR2 SQIVND (reference sequence). DNA for the CDR3: TGTGCCAGTAGGGACCCCAAACAGGGTACTGAAAAACTGTTTTTT. This codes for CASRDPKQGTEKLFF.

The chain is built from TRBV19 and TRBJ2-5; D possibly uses TRBD1 or TRBD2 (5 bases each). Germline CDR1 reads LNHDA; CDR2 reads SQIVND (reference sequence). Deletions cut 1 base from V and 7 bases from J, with 16 bases between. This CDR3 has 15 residues. The CDR3 reads CASSIVGTQGSTQYF. DNA for the CDR3: TGTGCCAGTAGTATAGTTGGGACCCAGGGATCGACCCAGTACTTC.

This clone has more than one count but fewer than ten. The V call is TRBV6-8, the J call TRBJ1-1; tentative D call: TRBD1 (5 bases). V shed 6 bases and J shed 4 bases, with 15 bases lying between them. The CDR3 has 14 residues. Germline CDR1 MNHGY, CDR2 SAAAGT. CDR3: CASRSPGGGTEAFF. In DNA, the CDR3 is TGTGCCAGCAGGTCCCCGGGTGGGGGCACTGAAGCTTTCTTT.

The chain uses TRBV9 and TRBJ1-4, with D maybe TRBD1 (6 bases). The germline CDR1 and CDR2 sequences are SGDLS and YYNGEE. Between the trimmed V and J ends, which lost 3 bases and 5 bases, there was a span of 14 bases. This CDR3 region has 15 residues. For the CDR3, the DNA is TGTGCCAGCAGCGCCCGGGACAACTCGAATGAAAAACTGTTTTTT. It yields the protein CASSARDNSNEKLFF. The full variable domain, with the rest looked up from reference TRBV9 and TRBJ1-4, is DSGVTQTPKHLITATGQRVTLRCSPRSGDLSVYWYQQSLDQGLQFLIQYYNGEERAKGNILERFSAQQFPDLHSELNLSSLELGDSALYFCASSARDNSNEKLFFGSGTQLSVL.

The V call is TRBV10-3, the J call TRBJ1-1, with TRBD1 identical over 7 bases. The CDR3 has 14 residues. Per germline, CDR1 ENHRY and CDR2 SYGVKD. After removal of 2 bases from V and 6 bases from J, the junction contained 6 bases not matched to a gene. CDR3 amino acids: CAISEKGADAEAFF. CDR3 nucleotide sequence: TGTGCCATCAGTGAGAAGGGGGCTGACGCTGAAGCTTTCTTT.

The genes are TRBV14 and TRBJ2-3; possibly TRBD1 for D (6 bases). The CDR3 runs 16 residues. The V gene lost 3 bases and the J gene lost 1 base, with 14 bases spanning the gap. The V gene's germline CDR1 is SGHDN and CDR2 FVKESK. The CDR3 reads CASSHPQGLGTDTQYF. The CDR3 DNA is TGTGCCAGCAGCCATCCCCAGGGGTTGGGCACAGATACGCAGTATTTT.

This clone rates as medium-sized. The chain carries TRBV11-3 and TRBJ2-6; tentatively, D is TRBD1 (5 bases). CDR3 length: 16 residues. Germline V lookup: CDR1 SGHNT, CDR2 YENEEA. V was clipped by 5 bases and J by 0 bases, with 11 bases between them. The DNA for the CDR3 is TGTGCCAGCAGCCTTGGACACCTCTCTGGGGCCAACGTCCTGACTTTC. It translates to CASSLGHLSGANVLTF.

The V call is TRBV10-3, the J call TRBJ2-4; D gene uncertain. This CDR3 comprises 13 residues. CDR1 and CDR2 from the germline V gene are ENHRY and SYGVKD. The V end lost 2 bases, the J end lost 4 bases, and 6 bases lay between the germline ends. In DNA, the CDR3 is TGTGCCATCAGTGAGGCCAGTAAAAACATTCAGTACTTC. It translates to CAISEASKNIQYF.

This clone showed up just a few times. One end of the junction fails to match germline, which may point to a read error. This chain links TRBV9 with TRBJ2-7; possible D gene TRBD2, 6 bases. Germline CDR1 SGDLS, CDR2 YYNGEE. The CDR3 is 14 residues long. Here the CDR3 DNA reads TGTGCTAGCAGCGTAAGTAGCGGTAACTACGAGCAGTACTTC. Protein: CASSVSSGNYEQYF.

This chain uses TRBV9 with TRBJ1-3; 9 nucleotides agree with TRBD1. Germline loops: CDR1 SGDLS, CDR2 YYNGEE. With 0 bases clipped from V and 0 bases from J, the junction kept 4 bases outside the gene matches. The CDR3 covers 17 residues. The CDR3 nucleotides read TGTGCCAGCAGCGTAGGCCGGACAGGGGCCTCTGGAAACACCATATATTTT. As protein: CASSVGRTGASGNTIYF.

This clone was found once. V and J are TRBV28 and TRBJ2-7, with 11 bases matching TRBD2. The germline CDR1 and CDR2 sequences are MDHEN and SYDVKM. The CDR3 has 19 amino acids. Trimming at V came to 5 bases and at J to 4 bases, leaving 19 bases not matched to a gene. The CDR3 protein is CASSQLPGLADSWGYEQYF. For the CDR3, the DNA is TGTGCCAGCAGTCAACTCCCGGGACTAGCGGATAGCTGGGGTTACGAGCAGTACTTC.